These 25 T cell receptor beta chains originate from one sample sequenced in a study of T cells in Graves' hyperthyroidism and ophthalmopathy (dated by TCRdb to the late 2010s). Library preparation used multiplex PCR. The listed sequencing device is Illumina HiSeq 2000. Amplification of TCR beta CDR3 regions was carried out from RNA transcripts. For the first round of RT-PCR on the TCR CDR3, the HTBI primer set was used together with the Qiagen OneStep RT-PCR kit. The public reads were quality trimmed at Q25 with fastp and then assembled into clones with MiXCR by TCRdb, keeping productive beta chains. Rows merge per CDR3 protein into single entries with the most common DNA and genes. The table for this sample lists hundreds of thousands of distinct CDR3 sequences; 45% of them were counted only once. The top ten clonotypes cover less than 9.5% of the sample. What was sequenced was peripheral blood or thyroid tissue (not recorded which). All receptors derive from an adult man with Graves' disease, either hyperthyroidism or ophthalmopathy (not recorded which).

The chain couples TRBV11-2 to TRBJ2-7; TRBD2 is a possible D gene (5 bases). CDR1 is SGHAT, CDR2 FQNNGV, per germline. V was pared by 5 bases and J by 7 bases, with 12 bases between. The CDR3 is 12 amino acids. The CDR3 sequence: CASSPGRGEQYF. The DNA of the CDR3 is TGTGCCAGCAGCCCCGGGCGCGGGGAGCAGTACTTC.

Comments on this clonotype: At one end the junction does not follow the germline gene, possibly because of a read error. The genes are TRBV4-1 and TRBJ1-1; 8 bases agree with TRBD1. Germline assignment: CDR1 MGHRA and CDR2 YSYEKL. The CDR3 consists of 15 residues. CDR3 region: CASSQDAGTGTEAFF. The DNA of the CDR3 is TGTGCCAGCAGCCAAGATGCAGGGACAGGCACTGAAGCTTTCTTT.

The J gene is TRBJ1-4, the V gene TRBV14; D possibly corresponds to TRBD1 (6 bases). CDR3 length equals 16 residues. CDR1 and CDR2 (germline): SGHDN, FVKESK. V lost 1 base and J lost 4, with 13 bases in between. Here the CDR3 reads CASSQGWTAGNEKLFF. CDR3 bases: TGTGCCAGCAGCCAAGGTTGGACAGCGGGTAATGAAAAACTGTTTTTT.

V and J are TRBV20-1 and TRBJ2-5, with a tentative D call TRBD2 (7 bases). This CDR3 contains 14 residues. In germline, CDR1 is DFQATT, CDR2 SNEGSKA (reference sequence). V lost 5 bases and J lost 3, with 16 bases in between. In DNA, the CDR3 is TGCAGTGCTCTCAAGGGGGGGGCCGAAGAGACCCAGTACTTC. This encodes CSALKGGAEETQYF.

This clonotype showed up many times. The CDR3 coding sequence is TGCAGTGCTTATGGACAGCTCACCCTCCACTTT. The encoded protein is CSAYGQLTLHF. This chain joins TRBV20-1 and TRBJ1-6; D possibly corresponds to TRBD1 (6 bases). CDR3 size: 11 residues. Germline V gives CDR1 DFQATT, CDR2 SNEGSKA (reference sequence). Trimming shortened V by 5 bases and J by 14 bases, and 13 bases separated the two germline ends.

The chain couples TRBV6-5 to TRBJ1-1, with no clear D. V was shortened by 0 bases and J by 7 bases, with 9 bases between the two germline ends. The CDR3 runs 13 residues. Germline values: CDR1 MNHEY, CDR2 SVGAGI. The CDR3 sequence: CASSYSASGEAFF. CDR3 nucleotide sequence: TGTGCCAGCAGTTACTCGGCCTCCGGTGAAGCTTTCTTT.

A remark on this clonotype: A much larger clone differs by one base, so this may be a read error. This rearrangement joins TRBV6-6 to TRBJ1-6; the match to TRBD1 covers 8 bases. The CDR3 covers 17 residues. The V segment lost 4 bases and the J segment 9 bases; nucleotides outside the gene matches: 14. Germline CDR1 MNHNY, CDR2 SVGAGI (reference sequence). This CDR3 reads CASSFGIGQGGGSPLHF. DNA of the CDR3: TGTGCCAGCAGTTTCGGGATAGGACAGGGTGGAGGTTCACCCCTCCACTTT.

The V gene is TRBV20-1, the J gene TRBJ1-3; D gene uncertain. Per germline, CDR1 DFQATT and CDR2 SNEGSKA (reference sequence). The CDR3 spans 10 residues. Deletions cut 6 bases from V and 9 bases from J, with 9 bases between. The CDR3 here is CSAKGSTIYF. CDR3 in DNA: TGCAGTGCCAAGGGTAGCACCATATATTTT.

V and J are TRBV29-1 and TRBJ2-2; 7 bases map to TRBD1. CDR3 size: 12 residues. The V gene's germline CDR1 is SQVTM and CDR2 ANQGSEA. V was pared by 7 bases and J by 5 bases, with 4 bases of the junction left unmatched. The CDR3 bases are TGCAGCGGACAGGGAATGACCGGGGAGCTGTTTTTT. This encodes CSGQGMTGELFF.

This clonotype was seen only a few times. This chain links TRBV20-1 with TRBJ1-1; 7 bases are shared with TRBD1. This CDR3 contains 13 residues. After removal of 6 bases from V and 4 bases from J, the junction contained 8 bases not matched to a gene. CDR1 is DFQATT, CDR2 SNEGSKA, per germline (reference sequence). CDR3 residues: CSATRQGGTEAFF. The CDR3 DNA is TGCAGTGCAACGCGACAGGGCGGCACTGAAGCTTTCTTT.

A note on this clonotype: This clone may be a read error of a much larger clone one base away. The chain is built from TRBV2 and TRBJ1-5; D is unresolved. This CDR3 has 13 residues. Germline CDR1 is SNHLY and CDR2 is FYNNEI. The CDR3: CASREATGKPQHF. CDR3 DNA sequence: TGTGCCAGCAGAGAAGCGACGGGAAAGCCCCAGCATTTT.

This clonotype was detected ten times or more. V usage is TRBV24-1 and J usage is TRBJ2-7, with D possibly TRBD1 on 5 matching bases. V gave up 3 bases and J gave up 4 bases, with 12 bases separating them. This CDR3 has 14 residues. Germline V gene lookup returns CDR1 KGHDR and CDR2 SFDVKD. CDR3 bases: TGTGCCACCAGTGATCCCCTCGACAGATACGAGCAGTACTTC. Amino acids: CATSDPLDRYEQYF.

V and J are TRBV29-1 and TRBJ1-3, with D possibly being TRBD1 (6 bases). This CDR3 comprises 13 residues. Trimming stripped 1 base from V and 7 bases from J, with 11 bases between. Germline V gene lookup returns CDR1 SQVTM and CDR2 ANQGSEA. Here the CDR3 reads CSVEAGQGNTIYF. CDR3 DNA sequence: TGCAGCGTTGAAGCGGGGCAGGGGAACACCATATATTTT.

This clonotype has a handful of counts. J is TRBJ2-5 and V is TRBV2, with 10 nucleotides matching TRBD2. With V trimmed by 6 bases and J by 1 base, 2 bases remained unmatched. Germline CDR1 reads SNHLY; CDR2 reads FYNNEI. There are 14 residues in the CDR3. Here the CDR3 reads CASRWTSGQETQYF. The DNA for the CDR3 is TGTGCCAGCAGATGGACTAGCGGCCAAGAGACCCAGTACTTC.

The chain recombines TRBV7-9 with TRBJ1-1; the D gene is possibly TRBD1 (6 bases). V lost 5 bases and J lost 4, with 17 bases in between. Per germline, CDR1 SEHNR and CDR2 FQNEAQ (reference sequence). This CDR3 spans 15 amino acids. The CDR3: CASSADVGGLTEAFF. The DNA for the CDR3 is TGTGCCAGCAGCGCAGATGTGGGGGGCCTCACTGAAGCTTTCTTT. Combining the CDR3 with reference TRBV7-9 and TRBJ1-1 gives the whole variable domain DTGVSQNPRHKITKRGQNVTFRCDPISEHNRLYWYRQTLGQGPEFLTYFQNEAQLEKSRLLSDRFSAERPKGSFSTLEIQRTEQGDSAMYLCASSADVGGLTEAFFGQGTRLTVV.

This clonotype was observed at least ten times. The rearrangement joins TRBV7-9 to TRBJ2-7, with D unresolved. V dropped 1 base and J dropped 2 bases, with 6 bases sitting between them. Looked up from germline, CDR1 is SEHNR and CDR2 is FQNEAQ (reference sequence). The CDR3 consists of 13 residues. CDR3 sequence: CASSLVLAYEQYF. DNA of the CDR3: TGTGCCAGCAGCTTAGTTTTGGCCTACGAGCAGTACTTC.

With respect to this clonotype: Being one base from a much bigger clone, this may be a read error. The J gene is TRBJ1-1, the V gene TRBV7-9; D gene ambiguous. The CDR3 contains 13 residues. V lost 0 bases and J 5 bases, leaving 7 bases between the germline ends. Germline loops: CDR1 SEHNR, CDR2 FQNEAQ (reference sequence). This CDR3 reads CASSLASLTEAFF. DNA of the CDR3: TGTGCCAGCAGCTTAGCGTCACTAACTGAAGCTTTCTTT.

In this sample, this clonotype turned up many times. The V and J genes are TRBV2 and TRBJ2-5, with a tentative D call TRBD2 (6 bases). The germline V gene has CDR1 SNHLY and CDR2 FYNNEI. V was cut by 10 bases and J by 0 bases, with 15 bases left in between. The CDR3 is made up of 14 amino acids. The CDR3 DNA follows: TGTGCCACTACCAGATGGGAGGACCAAGAGACCCAGTACTTC. This codes for CATTRWEDQETQYF.

CDR3 protein: CSVVRTRFEQYF. CDR3 nucleotide sequence: TGCAGCGTTGTCCGGACAAGGTTCGAGCAGTACTTC. The V gene is TRBV29-1, the J gene TRBJ2-7; D perhaps matches TRBD1 (5 bases). Trimming took 4 bases from V and 6 from J, leaving 13 bases between them. CDR3 length equals 12 residues. Germline V gene lookup returns CDR1 SQVTM and CDR2 ANQGSEA.

V gene TRBV7-8 combines with J gene TRBJ1-6, with 10 bases that match TRBD1. CDR3 length: 15 residues. V dropped 8 bases and J dropped 7; count of bases not matched to a gene: 8. CDR1 and CDR2 from the germline V gene are SGHVS and FQNEAQ. The CDR3 here is CASQAKGQGNSPLHF. For the CDR3, the DNA is TGTGCCAGCCAAGCTAAGGGACAGGGGAATTCACCCCTCCACTTT.

As for this clonotype: An end of the junction differs from the germline gene, which may be a read error. The chain carries TRBV7-8 and TRBJ2-7; no firm D call. CDR1 SGHVS and CDR2 FQNEAQ come from the germline V gene. The CDR3 loop spans 11 amino acids. The CDR3 sequence is CASSNPYEQHF. The CDR3 nucleotides read TGTGCCAGCAGCAACCCCTACGAGCAGCACTTC.

The chain is built from TRBV10-2 and TRBJ1-1, with a tentative D call TRBD1 (5 bases). The CDR3 runs to 14 residues. V was shortened by 6 bases and J by 6 bases, with 17 bases between the two germline ends. CDR1 is WSHSY and CDR2 is SAAADI in the germline V gene. This CDR3 is CASRAGAEYAEAFF. CDR3 in DNA: TGCGCCAGCAGGGCCGGGGCGGAATACGCTGAAGCTTTCTTT.

J is TRBJ1-2 and V is TRBV4-2; 9 bases fit TRBD1. CDR1 is LGHNA, CDR2 YNFKEQ, per germline. CDR3 length: 16 amino acids. V dropped 1 base and J dropped 2; count of bases not matched to a gene: 5. The CDR3 DNA is TGTGCCAGCAGCCAAGTCCTGGGGACAGGGAACTATGGCTACACCTTC. It encodes CASSQVLGTGNYGYTF.

This clonotype showed up many times. In DNA form, the CDR3 reads TGTGCCAGCAGGCGGGACAGGGGAGGCCAGGAAGCTTTCTTT. Residues: CASRRDRGGQEAFF. The chain joins TRBV2 to TRBJ1-1; 10 bases fit TRBD1. This CDR3 has 14 residues. Germline V gene sequence: CDR1 SNHLY, CDR2 FYNNEI. The J segment lost 8 bases and the V segment lost 6 bases, leaving 9 bases of the junction unmatched.

This clonotype was picked up many times. CDR3 nucleotide sequence: TGTGCCATCTCGGAACCGGGACTAGCTAACGGGTACGAGCAGTACTTC. It codes for CAISEPGLANGYEQYF. V usage is TRBV10-3 and J usage is TRBJ2-7, with TRBD2 matching over 9 bases. The length of the CDR3 is 16 residues. CDR1 is ENHRY and CDR2 is SYGVKD in the germline V gene. Trimming removed 8 bases from V and 4 bases from J; junction bases left unmatched: 15.